The T cell receptor (beta chain) under discussion was sequenced for a study of vaccination and CD4 T cells after COVID-19. Study information: Post-COVID draws followed diagnosis by a median around 100 days (range 35 to 161).

This CDR3 is 12 amino acids long. Germline V gene sequence: CDR1 DFQATT, CDR2 SNEGSKA (reference sequence). Trimming cost V 3 bases and J 8 bases, with 13 bases left between them. With respect to this clonotype: What it binds is unknown.

The treatment was: roughly ten-day PBMC culture with coronavirus spike peptide pools or control peptides (ViraFEST assay). At the Johns Hopkins FTIC core, DNA taken from cultured CD4+ T cells was sequenced by way of the Oncomine TCR Beta short-read assay. TCRdb processed the PCR reads anew with MiXCR; each CDR3 protein has one entry. The sample has approximately 12,000 distinct CDR3 sequences; roughly half are singletons. This chain links TRBV20-1 with TRBJ1-2, with a possible D match to TRBD1 (6 bases). The source is a human donor with COVID-19. The source material was cultured CD4+ T cells from blood, sampled after SARS-CoV-2 vaccination. The CDR3 sequence: CSASRQDAGYTF. CDR3 DNA: TGCAGTGCTAGCCGACAGGACGCGGGCTACACCTTC.